Shown below are 27 T cell receptor beta chains from a single sample sequenced in a study of graft-versus-host responses after intestinal transplantation. Clones were sequenced by immunoSEQ multiplex PCR, and TCRdb holds only the in-frame ones, with some missing. In the table there are tens of thousands of clones, 94% of which are singletons. No antigen has been assigned to these receptors. The sequenced sample was unstimulated CD4+ T cells sorted from spleen or lymph node cells, obtained before transplant. These receptors all come from a human donor who was the organ donor for an intestinal transplant.

The chain has TRBV25-1 and TRBJ2-1; no reliable D call. The CDR3 runs to 12 residues. The V end was cut by 4 bases, the J end by 3 bases, with 4 bases between. Germline assignment: CDR1 MGHDK and CDR2 SYGVNS. Written as DNA, the CDR3 is TGTGCCAGCAGTGTTGTCTACAATGAGCAGTTCTTC. Translating gives CASSVVYNEQFF.

This clone is a singleton in its sample. This rearrangement joins TRBV7-9 to TRBJ2-3, with D maybe TRBD1 (6 bases). The CDR3 is made up of 15 amino acids. V lost 3 bases and J lost 2, with 12 bases in between. Germline assignment: CDR1 SEHNR and CDR2 FQNEAQ (reference sequence). The CDR3 nucleotides are TGTGCCAGCAGCTTTCGTCCAGGGGTCACAGATACGCAGTATTTT. Protein sequence: CASSFRPGVTDTQYF.

This clone turned up a few times. The chain combines TRBV6-5 with TRBJ1-6, with TRBD1 as a possible D gene (5 bases). In germline, CDR1 is MNHEY, CDR2 SVGAGI. Trimming left V 6 bases short and J 6 bases short, with 15 bases between. This CDR3 has 15 amino acids. The CDR3 DNA sequence: TGTGCCAGCAGCATCGACAGCGCGAGTAATTCACCCCTCCACTTT. As protein: CASSIDSASNSPLHF.

The chain combines TRBV2 with TRBJ2-5, with unresolved D. CDR1 SNHLY and CDR2 FYNNEI come from the germline V gene. This CDR3 spans 11 amino acids. The ends were cut back, 7 bases at V and 2 bases at J, with 5 bases in the middle. The CDR3 loop is CASTVQETQYF. CDR3 sequence (DNA): TGTGCCAGCACGGTTCAAGAGACCCAGTACTTC.

The gene calls are TRBV2 and TRBJ2-7, with TRBD1 matching over 9 bases. V shed 6 bases and J 4 bases; nucleotides not matched to a gene: 1. The length of the CDR3 is 12 residues. The germline V gene encodes CDR1 SNHLY and CDR2 FYNNEI. The CDR3: CASRGQGYEQYF. The CDR3 region has the DNA TGTGCCAGCAGGGGACAGGGTTACGAGCAGTACTTC.

J is TRBJ2-3 and V is TRBV4-1, with 7 nucleotides matching TRBD2. CDR1 and CDR2 from the germline V gene are MGHRA and YSYEKL. The ends lost 3 bases at V and 3 bases at J; junction bases unmatched: 9. This CDR3 contains 16 residues. In nucleotides, the CDR3 is TGCGCCAGCAGCCAGGGGAGCGGGGTCTTGACAGATACGCAGTATTTT. This gives the protein CASSQGSGVLTDTQYF.

The genes are TRBV4-1 and TRBJ1-5; TRBD1 might be the D (5 bases). Trimming removed 1 base from V and 5 bases from J, with 15 bases in between. The CDR3 totals 16 residues. Germline values: CDR1 MGHRA, CDR2 YSYEKL. CDR3 sequence: CASSQVLGQGHQPQHF. DNA of the CDR3: TGCGCCAGCAGCCAAGTTCTGGGCCAGGGCCATCAGCCCCAGCATTTT.

This chain uses TRBV27 with TRBJ2-7, with 7 nucleotides matching TRBD2. Germline loops: CDR1 MNHEY, CDR2 SMNVEV (reference sequence). After removal of 3 bases from V and 3 bases from J, the junction contained 8 bases not matched to a gene. This CDR3 comprises 15 residues. In nucleotides, the CDR3 is TGTGCCAGCAGTTTGGGGGGGACTACTCTCTACGAGCAGTACTTC. It translates to CASSLGGTTLYEQYF.

This chain connects TRBV6-1 to TRBJ1-2, with D perhaps matching TRBD1 (6 bases). The V end lost 7 bases, the J end lost 0 bases, and 15 bases lay between the germline ends. Germline CDR1 MNHNS, CDR2 SASEGT. This CDR3 is built from 15 residues. The CDR3 protein is CASTPGAYSNYGYTF. Here the CDR3 DNA reads TGTGCCAGCACCCCAGGGGCATATTCTAACTATGGCTACACCTTC.

This chain joins TRBV9 and TRBJ1-3; the D gene is possibly TRBD1 (6 bases). V was cut by 0 bases and J by 0 bases, with 13 bases left in between. The CDR3 totals 17 residues. Germline values: CDR1 SGDLS, CDR2 YYNGEE. The CDR3 reads CASSVEGGTDSGNTIYF. The CDR3 coding sequence is TGTGCCAGCAGCGTAGAGGGGGGGACGGACTCTGGAAACACCATATATTTT.

V usage is TRBV5-4 and J usage is TRBJ1-5; D uncertain. Trimming cost V 0 bases and J 3 bases, with 4 bases left between them. The CDR3 totals 13 residues. Germline CDR1 reads SGHNT; CDR2 reads YYREEE (reference sequence). CDR3 amino acids: CASSLGLNQPQHF. CDR3 nucleotides: TGTGCCAGCAGCTTGGGTCTCAATCAGCCCCAGCATTTT.

The chain couples TRBV18 to TRBJ1-1; D not resolved. V shed 2 bases and J shed 5 bases, with 9 bases lying between them. This CDR3 has 13 residues. Germline-derived CDR1 and CDR2 are KGHSH and LQKENI. The CDR3 region is CASSPSTGTEAFF. The CDR3 nucleotides are TGTGCCAGCTCACCATCCACCGGGACTGAAGCTTTCTTT.

The chain combines TRBV7-2 with TRBJ1-1; perhaps TRBD1 as D (5 bases). Trimming took 6 bases from V and 5 from J, leaving 13 bases between them. In germline, CDR1 is SGHTA, CDR2 FQGNSA. The CDR3 extends over 13 amino acids. DNA of the CDR3: TGTGCCAGCAGTTCCCCGGGACTTACTGAAGCTTTCTTT. Translated, it gives CASSSPGLTEAFF.

This chain uses TRBV30 with TRBJ1-1, with D unresolved. Trimming removed 3 bases from V and 3 bases from J, with 5 bases in between. CDR1 is GTSNPN and CDR2 is SVGIG in the germline V gene (reference sequence). This CDR3 is 11 amino acids long. The CDR3 DNA is TGTGCCTGGAGCCTACACACTGAAGCTTTCTTT. Translation: CAWSLHTEAFF.

The CDR3 region has the DNA TGTGCCAGCAGCCCCCTAGGATCCCTAGCGGGTCACACAGATACGCAGTATTTT. Its protein product is CASSPLGSLAGHTDTQYF. The chain couples TRBV7-2 to TRBJ2-3; 8 bases map to TRBD2. V lost 5 bases, J lost 2 bases, and 15 bases stayed unmatched. Germline V gene sequence: CDR1 SGHTA, CDR2 FQGNSA. This CDR3 region has 18 residues.

The J gene is TRBJ2-7, the V gene TRBV6-1, with D perhaps matching TRBD1 (6 bases). This CDR3 has 15 amino acids. V was shortened by 8 bases and J by 3 bases, with 20 bases between the two germline ends. From germline, CDR1 is MNHNS and CDR2 SASEGT. The CDR3 bases are TGTGCCAGCCAGCGTGAGTCCGGGACATACTACGAGCAGTACTTC. This encodes CASQRESGTYYEQYF.

This clone was recorded only once. J is TRBJ1-1 and V is TRBV4-2; D remains ambiguous. Germline assignment: CDR1 LGHNA and CDR2 YNFKEQ. CDR3 length: 14 amino acids. V lost 8 bases and J 0 bases, leaving 13 bases between the germline ends. For the CDR3, the DNA is TGTGCCAGCCGAATCGAGAGCATGAACACTGAAGCTTTCTTT. It encodes CASRIESMNTEAFF.

CDR3 DNA: TGTGCCAGCAGCCGGGGCGGAAGCTCCTACGAGCAGTACTTC. This sequence encodes CASSRGGSSYEQYF. The genes are TRBV7-2 and TRBJ2-7; TRBD1 or TRBD2 may be the D gene (5 bases each). The germline V gene has CDR1 SGHTA and CDR2 FQGNSA. V lost 5 bases to trimming and J lost 0 bases, with 11 bases between them. There are 14 residues in the CDR3.

The V and J genes are TRBV5-5 and TRBJ1-1, with a weak D call TRBD1 (6 bases). This CDR3 spans 13 amino acids. Germline lookup yields CDR1 SGHKS and CDR2 YYEKEE (reference sequence). V shed 2 bases and J shed 1 base, with 6 bases lying between them. CDR3 DNA sequence: TGTGCCAGCAGCTTAGGGGGGAACACTGAAGCTTTCTTT. Its protein is CASSLGGNTEAFF. The entire variable domain, with the rest obtained from reference TRBV5-5 and TRBJ1-1, is as follows: DAGVTQSPTHLIKTRGQQVTLRCSPISGHKSVSWYQQVLGQGPQFIFQYYEKEERGRGNFPDRFSARQFPNYSSELNVNALLLGDSALYLCASSLGGNTEAFFGQGTRLTVV.

The gene calls are TRBV5-1 and TRBJ1-3, with D uncertain. V dropped 1 base and J dropped 0 bases, with 11 bases sitting between them. The CDR3 contains 16 residues. Germline lookup yields CDR1 SGHRS and CDR2 YFSETQ. CDR3 in DNA: TGCGCCAGCAGCTTGTATGCAGGCCGCTCTGGAAACACCATATATTTT. Translating gives CASSLYAGRSGNTIYF.

This clone was seen only once. V usage is TRBV10-1 and J usage is TRBJ1-6, with D tentatively TRBD1 (6 bases). CDR3 length: 12 residues. Trimming shortened V by 3 bases and J by 12 bases, and 9 bases separated the two germline ends. Germline assignment: CDR1 WNHNN and CDR2 SYGVQD (reference sequence). As DNA, the CDR3 is TGCGCCAGCAGTGATCAGGGGTTACCCCTCCACTTT. Translating gives CASSDQGLPLHF.

The chain has TRBV6-6 and TRBJ1-2; 9 nucleotides align to TRBD1. Looked up from germline, CDR1 is MNHNY and CDR2 is SVGAGI (reference sequence). This CDR3 is 14 amino acids long. After removal of 5 bases from V and 4 bases from J, the junction contained 5 bases not matched to a gene. The CDR3 bases are TGTGCCAGCAGTACCCGGGACAGGGTCTATGGCTACACCTTC. It specifies CASSTRDRVYGYTF.

The CDR3 protein is CASSLGQPIRSGANVLTF. Here the CDR3 DNA reads TGCGCCAGCAGCTTGGGACAGCCAATCCGATCTGGGGCCAACGTCCTGACTTTC. The chain combines TRBV5-1 with TRBJ2-6; a weak D match, TRBD1 (5 bases). The CDR3 length is 18 residues. With 0 bases removed from V and 1 base from J, the gap between germline ends came to 14 bases. Germline assignment: CDR1 SGHRS and CDR2 YFSETQ.

The chain's CDR3 is CASSLLVRTYQETQYF. The CDR3 nucleotides are TGTGCCAGCAGCTTACTGGTTCGGACTTACCAAGAGACCCAGTACTTC. The chain has TRBV11-2 and TRBJ2-5; a weak D match, TRBD2 (5 bases). The V end lost 2 bases, the J end lost 0 bases, and 13 bases lay between the germline ends. The CDR3 has 16 residues. Germline V gives CDR1 SGHAT, CDR2 FQNNGV.

This clone was seen only once. The chain is built from TRBV7-3 and TRBJ2-5; D is uncertain. Germline CDR1 is SGHTA and CDR2 is FQGTGA. The CDR3 extends over 13 amino acids. V lost 1 base, J lost 3 bases, and 6 bases lay in between. This chain's CDR3 is CASSLIREETQYF. The CDR3 DNA is TGTGCCAGCAGCTTAATCCGGGAAGAGACCCAGTACTTC.

The chain uses TRBV5-1 and TRBJ1-2, with a possible D match to TRBD1 (6 bases). The CDR3 totals 14 residues. CDR1 is SGHRS, CDR2 YFSETQ, per germline. V gave up 4 bases and J gave up 8 bases, with 18 bases separating them. The CDR3 protein is CASSPGDTKTGYTF. The CDR3 DNA reads as TGCGCCAGCAGCCCCGGGGACACTAAGACGGGCTACACCTTC.

The rearrangement joins TRBV5-1 to TRBJ2-7; tentatively, D is TRBD1 (6 bases). Trimming shortened V by 0 bases and J by 5 bases, and 12 bases separated the two germline ends. Germline lookup yields CDR1 SGHRS and CDR2 YFSETQ. The CDR3 is 14 residues long. CDR3 region: CASSLEGQRDEQYF. The CDR3 DNA is TGCGCCAGCAGCTTGGAGGGACAAAGGGACGAGCAGTACTTC.